Presented here are 8 T cell receptor beta chains from one specimen sequenced in a study of breast tumors, draining lymph nodes, adjacent tissues. Breast cancer patients provided tissue from their axillary draining lymph nodes. TCRdb reprocessed the multiplex PCR reads with MiXCR, giving one entry per CDR3 protein. The data hold hundreds of thousands of distinct CDR3 sequences, with 32% observed a single time. Sequenced material: axillary lymph node tissue. These receptors were taken from a female donor with breast cancer. Some clones in this sample may be carry-over from other donors' samples.

This clonotype was seen ten or more times. The rearrangement links TRBV3-1 to TRBJ2-7; no firm D call. Germline loops: CDR1 LGHDT, CDR2 YNNKEL (reference sequence). This CDR3 has 12 amino acids. V gave up 5 bases and J gave up 4 bases, with 9 bases separating them. For the CDR3, the DNA is TGTGCCAGCAGCTCACCCTTATACGAGCAGTACTTC. Translated, it gives CASSSPLYEQYF.

This clonotype showed up many times. The chain recombines TRBV6-5 with TRBJ2-3, with 7 bases identical to TRBD2. Germline assignment: CDR1 MNHEY and CDR2 SVGAGI. The CDR3 is made up of 16 amino acids. The J segment lost 0 bases and the V segment lost 8 bases, leaving 11 bases of the junction unmatched. The DNA of the CDR3 is TGTGCCAGCTATAAGGGCAGCGGGGCTAGCACAGATACGCAGTATTTT. Amino acids: CASYKGSGASTDTQYF.

Turning to this clonotype: It may be a read error: a sequence one base away is much more abundant. The CDR3 sequence is CARSQIPGSGYTF. CDR3 DNA sequence: TGTGCCCGCAGCCAAATTCCAGGCAGTGGCTACACCTTC. The genes are TRBV3-1 and TRBJ1-2, with D uncertain. The germline V gene has CDR1 LGHDT and CDR2 YNNKEL (reference sequence). The CDR3 has 13 amino acids.

This clonotype was seen ten or more times. The chain is built from TRBV6-6 and TRBJ2-7, with TRBD2 identical over 7 bases. Trimming took 4 bases from V and 5 from J; bases not matched to a gene: 11. Germline CDR1 and CDR2: MNHNY and SVGAGI (reference sequence). CDR3 length equals 15 residues. The CDR3: CASSSPELANNEQYF. CDR3 coding DNA: TGTGCCAGCAGTTCCCCGGAACTAGCGAACAACGAGCAGTACTTC.

In DNA, the CDR3 is TGTGCCATCAGGACTAGCGGGAGGGGATCGGCCTACAATGAGCAGTTCTTC. Amino acids: CAIRTSGRGSAYNEQFF. The chain employs TRBV10-3 and TRBJ2-1; 14 positions match TRBD2. Trimming took 6 bases from V and 2 from J; bases not matched to a gene: 6. CDR1 and CDR2 (germline): ENHRY, SYGVKD. The CDR3 has 17 amino acids.

This clonotype was seen many times. This chain uses TRBV4-3 with TRBJ2-3; 10 nucleotides match TRBD2. This CDR3 has 16 amino acids. Germline lookup yields CDR1 LGHNA and CDR2 YSLEER. Trimming took 4 bases from V and 3 from J; bases not matched to a gene: 7. The CDR3 nucleotides are TGCGCCAGCAGCCGACAGCGGGAGGGCCCTACAGATACGCAGTATTTT. Protein sequence: CASSRQREGPTDTQYF.

Regarding this clonotype: A read error is possible here, since a much larger clone lies one base away. The rearrangement uses TRBV25-1 and TRBJ2-5, with D tentatively TRBD2 (6 bases). V lost 2 bases to trimming and J lost 9 bases, with 25 bases between them. Germline assignment: CDR1 MGHDK and CDR2 SYGVNS. CDR3 length: 17 amino acids. The CDR3 spells CASSEAAREARREAQYF. The CDR3 DNA sequence: TGTGCCAGCAGTGAAGCGGCCAGAGAGGCGAGAAGGGAGGCCCAGTACTTC.

This clonotype has ten or more counts. The V and J genes are TRBV7-2 and TRBJ1-4; 7 nucleotides match TRBD1. This CDR3 is 14 amino acids long. Losses at the gene ends were 6 bases for V and 8 bases for J; bases not matched to a gene: 9. Germline V gene data show CDR1 as SGHTA and CDR2 as FQGNSA. This CDR3 reads CASSATGRNEKLFF. CDR3 DNA sequence: TGTGCCAGCAGTGCGACAGGGCGGAACGAAAAACTGTTTTTT.